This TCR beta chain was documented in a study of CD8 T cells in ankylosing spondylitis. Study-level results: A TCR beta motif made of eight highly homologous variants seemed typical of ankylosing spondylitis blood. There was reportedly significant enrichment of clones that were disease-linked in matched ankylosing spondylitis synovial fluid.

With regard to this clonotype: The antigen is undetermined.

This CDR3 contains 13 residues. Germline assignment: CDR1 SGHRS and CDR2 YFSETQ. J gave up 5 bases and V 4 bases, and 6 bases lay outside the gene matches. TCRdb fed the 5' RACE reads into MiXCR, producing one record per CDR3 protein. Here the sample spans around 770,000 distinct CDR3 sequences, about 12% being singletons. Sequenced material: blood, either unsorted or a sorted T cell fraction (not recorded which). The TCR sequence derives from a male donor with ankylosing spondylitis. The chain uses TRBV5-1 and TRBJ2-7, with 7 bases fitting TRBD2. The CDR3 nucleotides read TGCGCCAGCAGCGGGGAGGGCACCCACGAGCAGTACTTC. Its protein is CASSGEGTHEQYF.